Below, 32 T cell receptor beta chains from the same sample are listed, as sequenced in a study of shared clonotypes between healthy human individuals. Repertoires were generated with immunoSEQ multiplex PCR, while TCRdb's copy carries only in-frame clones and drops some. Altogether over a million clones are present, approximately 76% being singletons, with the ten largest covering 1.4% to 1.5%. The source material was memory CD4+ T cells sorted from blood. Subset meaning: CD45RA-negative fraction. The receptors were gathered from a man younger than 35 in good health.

The CDR3 sequence is CASSIPGRYEQYF. CDR3 DNA sequence: TGTGCCAGCAGCATTCCGGGCCGATACGAGCAGTACTTC. This chain links TRBV28 with TRBJ2-7; no reliable D call. The CDR3 sequence is 13 residues long. Trimming took 6 bases from V and 4 from J, leaving 13 bases between them. Germline V gives CDR1 MDHEN, CDR2 SYDVKM. The variable domain in full, with the rest retrieved from reference TRBV28 and TRBJ2-7, is DVKVTQSSRYLVKRTGEKVFLECVQDMDHENMFWYRQDPGLGLRLIYFSYDVKMKEKGDIPEGYSVSREKKERFSLILESASTNQTSMYLCASSIPGRYEQYFGPGTRLTVT.

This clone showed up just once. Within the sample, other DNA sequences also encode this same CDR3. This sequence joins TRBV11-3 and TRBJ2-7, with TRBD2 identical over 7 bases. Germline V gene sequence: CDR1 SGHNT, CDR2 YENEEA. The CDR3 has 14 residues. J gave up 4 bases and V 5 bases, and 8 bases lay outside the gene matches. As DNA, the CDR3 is TGTGCCAGCAGCCCCGGGACTAATGTTTACGAGCAGTACTTC. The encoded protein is CASSPGTNVYEQYF.

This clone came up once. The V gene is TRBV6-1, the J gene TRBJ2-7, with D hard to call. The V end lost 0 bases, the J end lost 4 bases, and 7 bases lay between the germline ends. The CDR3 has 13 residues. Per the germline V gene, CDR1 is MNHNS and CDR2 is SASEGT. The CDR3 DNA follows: TGTGCCAGCAGTGAAGCAAACAGATACGAGCAGTACTTC. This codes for CASSEANRYEQYF.

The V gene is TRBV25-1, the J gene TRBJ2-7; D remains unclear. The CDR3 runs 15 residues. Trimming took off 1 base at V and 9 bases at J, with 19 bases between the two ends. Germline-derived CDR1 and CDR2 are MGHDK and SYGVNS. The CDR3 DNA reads TGTGCCAGCAGTGAATTAAGAGACCGCAGCTTGGGGCAGTACTTC. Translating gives CASSELRDRSLGQYF.

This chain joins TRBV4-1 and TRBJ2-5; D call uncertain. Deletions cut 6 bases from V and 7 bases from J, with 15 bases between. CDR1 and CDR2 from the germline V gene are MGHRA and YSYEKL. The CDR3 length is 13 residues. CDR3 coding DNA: TGCGCCAGCAGTCATCCTGAGTATGGGACCCAGTACTTC. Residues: CASSHPEYGTQYF.

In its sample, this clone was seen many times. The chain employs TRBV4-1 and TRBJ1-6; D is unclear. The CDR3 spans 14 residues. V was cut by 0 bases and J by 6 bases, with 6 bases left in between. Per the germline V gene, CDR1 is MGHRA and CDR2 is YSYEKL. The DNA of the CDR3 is TGCGCCAGCAGCCAAGATTTTACTAATTCACCCCTCCACTTT. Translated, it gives CASSQDFTNSPLHF.

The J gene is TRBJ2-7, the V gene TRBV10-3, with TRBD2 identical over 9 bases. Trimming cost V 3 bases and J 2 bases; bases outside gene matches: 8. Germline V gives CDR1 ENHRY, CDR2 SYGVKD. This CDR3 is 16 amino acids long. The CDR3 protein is CAISEPGTSIAYEQYF. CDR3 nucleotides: TGTGCCATCAGTGAACCCGGGACTAGCATAGCCTACGAGCAGTACTTC.

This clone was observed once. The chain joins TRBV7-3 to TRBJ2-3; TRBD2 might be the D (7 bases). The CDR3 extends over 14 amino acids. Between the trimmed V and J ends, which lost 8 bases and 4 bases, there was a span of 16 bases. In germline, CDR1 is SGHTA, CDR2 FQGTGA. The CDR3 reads CASGPTGGPDTQYF. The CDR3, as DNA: TGTGCCAGCGGCCCAACGGGGGGCCCAGATACGCAGTATTTT.

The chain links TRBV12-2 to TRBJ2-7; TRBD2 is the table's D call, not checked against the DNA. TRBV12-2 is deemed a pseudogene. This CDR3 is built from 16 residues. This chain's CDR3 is CASRPGCPSSSYEQYF. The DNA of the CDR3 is TGTGCAAGTCGTCCGGGGTGCCCATCTAGCTCCTACGAGCAGTACTTC.

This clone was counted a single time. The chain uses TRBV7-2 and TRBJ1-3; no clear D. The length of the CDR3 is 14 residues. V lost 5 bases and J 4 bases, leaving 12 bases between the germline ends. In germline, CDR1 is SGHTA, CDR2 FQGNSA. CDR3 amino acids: CASSPLGSGNTIYF. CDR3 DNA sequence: TGTGCCAGCAGCCCCCTAGGGTCGGGAAACACCATATATTTT.

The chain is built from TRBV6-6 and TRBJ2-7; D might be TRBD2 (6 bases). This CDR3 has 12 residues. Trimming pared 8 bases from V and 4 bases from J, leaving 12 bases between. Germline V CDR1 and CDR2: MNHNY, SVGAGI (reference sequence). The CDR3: CASSLGGYEQYF. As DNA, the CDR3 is TGTGCCAGCTCTCTCGGGGGTTACGAGCAGTACTTC.

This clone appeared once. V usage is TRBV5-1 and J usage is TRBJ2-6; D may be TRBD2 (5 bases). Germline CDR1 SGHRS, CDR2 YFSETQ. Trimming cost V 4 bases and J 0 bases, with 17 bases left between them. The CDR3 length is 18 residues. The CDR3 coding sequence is TGCGCCAGCAGCGTCGGACCGACGGGAATCTCTGGGGCCAACGTCCTGACTTTC. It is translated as CASSVGPTGISGANVLTF. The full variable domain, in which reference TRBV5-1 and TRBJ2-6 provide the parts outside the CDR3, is KAGVTQTPRYLIKTRGQQVTLSCSPISGHRSVSWYQQTPGQGLQFLFEYFSETQRNKGNFPGRFSGRQFSNSRSEMNVSTLELGDSALYLCASSVGPTGISGANVLTFGAGSRLTVL.

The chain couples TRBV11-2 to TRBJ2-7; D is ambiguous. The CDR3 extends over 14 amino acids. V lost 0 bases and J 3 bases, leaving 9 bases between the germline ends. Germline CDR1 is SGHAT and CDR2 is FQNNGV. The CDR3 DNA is TGTGCCAGCAGCTTAGATAGTAATTTCTACGAGCAGTACTTC. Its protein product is CASSLDSNFYEQYF.

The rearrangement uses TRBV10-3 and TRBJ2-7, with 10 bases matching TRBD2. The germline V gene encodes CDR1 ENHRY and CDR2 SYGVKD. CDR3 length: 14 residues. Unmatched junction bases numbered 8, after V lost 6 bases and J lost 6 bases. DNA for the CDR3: TGTGCCATCAGACCCAGCGGGGGGGCGGGCGAGCAGTACTTC. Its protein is CAIRPSGGAGEQYF.

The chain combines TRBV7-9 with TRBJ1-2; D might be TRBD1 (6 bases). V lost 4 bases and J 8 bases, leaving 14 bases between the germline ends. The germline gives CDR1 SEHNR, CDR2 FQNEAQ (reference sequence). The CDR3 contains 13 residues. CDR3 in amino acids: CASSSQGFLGYTF. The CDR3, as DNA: TGTGCCAGCAGCTCCCAGGGGTTTTTGGGCTACACCTTC.

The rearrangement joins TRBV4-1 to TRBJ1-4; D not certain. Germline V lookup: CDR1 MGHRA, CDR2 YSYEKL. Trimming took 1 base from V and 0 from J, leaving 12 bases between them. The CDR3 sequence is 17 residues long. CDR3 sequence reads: CASSQGLTDATNEKLFF. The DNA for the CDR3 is TGCGCCAGCAGCCAAGGGTTAACGGATGCAACTAATGAAAAACTGTTTTTT.

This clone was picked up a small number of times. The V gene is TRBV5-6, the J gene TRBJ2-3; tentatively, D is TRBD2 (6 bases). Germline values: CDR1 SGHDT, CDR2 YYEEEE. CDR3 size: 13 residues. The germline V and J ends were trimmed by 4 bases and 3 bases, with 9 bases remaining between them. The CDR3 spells CASSGGTTDTQYF. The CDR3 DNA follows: TGTGCCAGCAGCGGGGGGACTACAGATACGCAGTATTTT.

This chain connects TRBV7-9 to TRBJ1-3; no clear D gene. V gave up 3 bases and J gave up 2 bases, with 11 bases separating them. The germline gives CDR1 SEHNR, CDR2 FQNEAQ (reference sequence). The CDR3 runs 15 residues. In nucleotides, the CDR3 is TGTGCCAGCAGCTTGGACGGGGTGACTGGAAACACCATATATTTT. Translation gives CASSLDGVTGNTIYF.

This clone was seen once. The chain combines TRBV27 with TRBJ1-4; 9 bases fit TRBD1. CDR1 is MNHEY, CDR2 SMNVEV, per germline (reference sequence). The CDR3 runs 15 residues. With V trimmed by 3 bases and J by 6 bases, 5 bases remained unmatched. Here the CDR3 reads CASSLTGQGYEKLFF. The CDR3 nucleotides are TGTGCCAGCAGTTTGACCGGACAGGGGTATGAAAAACTGTTTTTT.

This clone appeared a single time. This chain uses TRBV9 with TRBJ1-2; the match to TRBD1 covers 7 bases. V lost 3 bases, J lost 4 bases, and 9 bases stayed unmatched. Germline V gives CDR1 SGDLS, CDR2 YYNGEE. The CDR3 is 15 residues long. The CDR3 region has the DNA TGTGCCAGCAGCGCAGGGGACAGTATGGCCTATGGCTACACCTTC. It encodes CASSAGDSMAYGYTF.

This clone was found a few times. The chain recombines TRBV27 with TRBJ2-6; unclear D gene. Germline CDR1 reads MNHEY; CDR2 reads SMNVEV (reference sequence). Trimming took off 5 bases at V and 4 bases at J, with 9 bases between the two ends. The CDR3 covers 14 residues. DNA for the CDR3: TGTGCCAGCAGTCACCTTTCCGGGGCCAACGTCCTGACTTTC. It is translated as CASSHLSGANVLTF.

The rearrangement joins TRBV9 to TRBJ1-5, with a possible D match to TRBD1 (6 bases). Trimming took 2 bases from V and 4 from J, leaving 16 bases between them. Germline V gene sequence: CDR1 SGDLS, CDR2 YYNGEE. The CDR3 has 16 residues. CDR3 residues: CASSVDPDSRNQPQHF. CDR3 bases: TGTGCCAGCAGCGTCGACCCGGACAGTAGGAATCAGCCCCAGCATTTT.

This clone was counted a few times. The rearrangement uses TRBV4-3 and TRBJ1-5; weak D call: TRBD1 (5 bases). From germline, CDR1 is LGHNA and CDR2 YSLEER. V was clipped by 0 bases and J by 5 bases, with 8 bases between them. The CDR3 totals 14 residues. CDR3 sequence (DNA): TGCGCCAGCAGCCAAGATACGGGGGATCAGCCCCAGCATTTT. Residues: CASSQDTGDQPQHF.

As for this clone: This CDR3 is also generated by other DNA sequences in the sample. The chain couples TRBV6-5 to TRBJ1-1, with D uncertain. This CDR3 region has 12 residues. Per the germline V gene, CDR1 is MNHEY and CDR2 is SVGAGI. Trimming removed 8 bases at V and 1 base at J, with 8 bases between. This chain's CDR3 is CASGRGNTEAFF. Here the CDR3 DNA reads TGTGCCAGCGGCCGAGGGAACACTGAAGCTTTCTTT.

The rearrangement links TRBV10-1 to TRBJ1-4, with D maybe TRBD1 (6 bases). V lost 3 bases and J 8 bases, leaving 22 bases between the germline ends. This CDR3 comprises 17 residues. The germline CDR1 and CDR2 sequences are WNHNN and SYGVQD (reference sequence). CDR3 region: CASSDPTAGPGVEKLFF. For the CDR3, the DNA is TGCGCCAGCAGTGACCCCACCGCGGGGCCAGGGGTCGAAAAACTGTTTTTT.

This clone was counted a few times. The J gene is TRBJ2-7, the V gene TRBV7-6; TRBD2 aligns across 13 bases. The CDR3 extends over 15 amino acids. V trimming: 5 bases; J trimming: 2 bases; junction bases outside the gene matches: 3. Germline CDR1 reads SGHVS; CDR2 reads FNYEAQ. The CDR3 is CASSPGTSGTYEQYF. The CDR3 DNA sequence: TGTGCCAGCAGCCCAGGGACTAGCGGGACCTACGAGCAGTACTTC.

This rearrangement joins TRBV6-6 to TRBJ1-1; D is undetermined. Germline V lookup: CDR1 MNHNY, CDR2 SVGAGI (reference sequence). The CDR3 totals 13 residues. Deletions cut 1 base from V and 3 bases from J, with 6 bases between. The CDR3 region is CASSYYGDTEAFF. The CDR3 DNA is TGTGCCAGCAGTTACTACGGGGACACTGAAGCTTTCTTT.

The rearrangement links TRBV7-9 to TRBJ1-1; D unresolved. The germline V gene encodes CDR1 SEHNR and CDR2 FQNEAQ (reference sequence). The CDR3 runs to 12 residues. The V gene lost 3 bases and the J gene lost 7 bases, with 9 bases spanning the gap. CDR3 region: CASSFLGHEAFF. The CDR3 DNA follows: TGTGCCAGCAGCTTCTTAGGTCATGAAGCTTTCTTT.

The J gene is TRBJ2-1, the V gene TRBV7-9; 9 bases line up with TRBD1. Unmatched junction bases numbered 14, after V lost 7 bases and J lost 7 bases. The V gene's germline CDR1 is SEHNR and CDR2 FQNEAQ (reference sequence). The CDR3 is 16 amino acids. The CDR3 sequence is CASIETGTGYANEQFF. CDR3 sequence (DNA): TGTGCCAGCATCGAAACCGGGACAGGGTACGCGAATGAGCAGTTCTTC.

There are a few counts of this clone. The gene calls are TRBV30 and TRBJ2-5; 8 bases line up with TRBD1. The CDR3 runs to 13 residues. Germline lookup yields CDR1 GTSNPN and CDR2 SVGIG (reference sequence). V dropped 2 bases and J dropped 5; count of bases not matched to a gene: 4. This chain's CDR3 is CAWSWAGGETQYF. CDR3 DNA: TGTGCCTGGAGTTGGGCAGGGGGCGAGACCCAGTACTTC.

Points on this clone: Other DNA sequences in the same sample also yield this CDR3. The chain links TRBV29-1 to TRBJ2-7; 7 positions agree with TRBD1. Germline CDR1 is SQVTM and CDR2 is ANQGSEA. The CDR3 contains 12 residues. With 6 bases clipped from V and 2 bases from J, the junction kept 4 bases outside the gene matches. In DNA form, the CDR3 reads TGCAGCGTGACCGGGACAGCCTACGAGCAGTACTTC. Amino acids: CSVTGTAYEQYF.

CDR3 sequence: CASSQDRGSGYTF. The DNA for the CDR3 is TGTGCCAGCAGCCAAGACAGGGGAAGCGGCTACACCTTC. The chain is built from TRBV14 and TRBJ1-2, with a tentative D call TRBD1 (6 bases). CDR3 length: 13 residues. Trimming took off 0 bases at V and 8 bases at J, with 10 bases between the two ends. Germline CDR1 reads SGHDN; CDR2 reads FVKESK. The full variable domain, in which reference TRBV14 and TRBJ1-2 provide the parts outside the CDR3, is EAGVTQFPSHSVIEKGQTVTLRCDPISGHDNLYWYRRVMGKEIKFLLHFVKESKQDESGMPNNRFLAERTGGTYSTLKVQPAELEDSGVYFCASSQDRGSGYTFGSGTRLTVV.